This TCR beta chain was identified in a study of OX40 agonist ivuxolimab in advanced cancers. With regard to the full study: Ivuxolimab was a fully human IgG2 agonistic monoclonal antibody targeting the costimulatory receptor OX40 (CD134). Partial responses were achieved by three dose-escalation patients, of whom one had hepatocellular carcinoma and two had cutaneous melanoma. Intravenous ivuxolimab was administered to patients every 2 weeks at six dose levels: 0.01, 0.1, 0.3, 1.5, 3 and 10 mg/kg. The paper reports the monotherapy dose-escalation portion (N = 52 patients) of the phase I ivuxolimab trial. Of the approximately 50 dose-escalation patients, hepatocellular carcinoma was present in 19, melanoma in around 15, renal cell carcinoma in 9 and head and neck cancer in 9. Prior anti-PD-1, anti-PD-L1 or anti-CTLA-4 therapy was permitted, and 40% to 50% of dose-escalation patients had received checkpoint inhibitors. The dose-escalation cohort was 80% to 90% male with a mean age of about 60 years, ranging from roughly 23 to 90. Peripheral TCRbeta sequencing aimed to test whether ivuxolimab altered TCR sequence diversity and caused clonal T-cell expansion.

Concerning this clone: The antigen it recognizes is unknown. No much larger clone is present one base from it, and per-base qualities are unavailable.

For sequencing of the TCRbeta CDR3 region, genomic DNA was extracted from the sorted cells. TCRbeta CDR3 regions were sequenced using the immunoSEQ Assay. The table comes from immuneACCESS by way of TCRdb, which keeps in-frame sequences with V and J called. Part of the clones is missing from these tables; in studies checked, under half for an unresolved V gene and the rest for unknown reasons. This sample has around 20,000 clones in its table, and around three quarters of those were observed once. The ten largest clonotypes hold 16% of the sample. Including cysteine and phenylalanine, the CDR3 has 14 amino acids. This entry keeps only the CDR3 DNA: 42 bases, framed from base 1. Via the germline V gene, CDR1 is MGHRA and CDR2 YSYEKL. V gives up 1 base and J gives up 6 bases, and the segment between their germline ends measures 13 bases. The investigation overall reported the following: In partial responders in the 0.1-3.0 mg/kg groups, normalized peripheral clonal expansion was found to be among the lowest, especially among CD8+ T cells. At doses of 0.1 to 3.0 mg/kg, clonal expansion of both CD4+ and CD8+ T cells in blood was seen between baseline and week 6. On average, CD8+ T cells showed more expanded clones than CD4+ T cells after ivuxolimab. Low levels of normalized T-cell clonal expansion were also shown by some nonresponding patients. The antigen specificity of the clonally expanded peripheral T cells was not determined.

Patients with a history of autoimmune disease or receiving systemic immunosuppression were excluded from the trial. Peripheral blood for TCR sequencing was collected from all dose cohorts at baseline, on cycle 4 day 1, and on cycle 7 day 1. Samples came from an open-label, multicenter, first-in-human phase I dose-escalation trial of ivuxolimab. Adults with locally advanced or metastatic head and neck squamous cell, hepatocellular, melanoma or renal cell carcinoma were enrolled in the trial. Before TCR sequencing, CD4+ and CD8+ T cells were separately sorted from peripheral blood. The receptor chain draws on TRBV4-1 and TRBJ2-7; a weak D assignment points to TRBD2 (6 bases agree). This receptor was taken from an adult with an advanced solid tumor such as melanoma, head and neck, liver or kidney cancer. Here the sequenced sample was CD4+ or CD8+ T cells sorted from blood, taken in a trial of the OX40 agonist ivuxolimab. The DNA sequence is as follows: TGCGCCAGCAGCCAAGCGGGGGAAGGCGGCGAGCAGTACTTC. Translated, it gives CASSQAGEGGEQYF.